Shown below are 14 T cell receptor beta chains from a single sample sequenced in a study of T-cell memory formation after mild COVID-19. In TCRdb, the 5' RACE reads were re-called with MiXCR into one record per CDR3 protein. The sample gives about 110,000 distinct CDR3 sequences, over 15% of which show up once; roughly 27% is in the top ten. Sequences were obtained from PBMCs or a T cell subset sorted from them (not recorded which). These receptors all come from an adult woman who had mild COVID-19 (a few samples of this study predate the infection). Cell type and time point are not known.

There are many counts of this clonotype. V usage is TRBV6-6 and J usage is TRBJ2-1, with 8 bases lining up with TRBD1. Looked up from germline, CDR1 is MNHNY and CDR2 is SVGAGI (reference sequence). V was pared by 4 bases and J by 0 bases, with 2 bases of the junction left unmatched. CDR3 length equals 15 residues. CDR3 amino acids: CASSFTGGSYNEQFF. The CDR3 coding sequence is TGTGCCAGCAGTTTTACAGGGGGCTCCTACAATGAGCAGTTCTTC.

The chain is built from TRBV10-3 and TRBJ2-7; TRBD2 might be the D (5 bases). CDR1 and CDR2 (germline): ENHRY, SYGVKD. CDR3 size: 15 residues. V lost 3 bases and J lost 5, with 17 bases in between. CDR3 nucleotide sequence: TGTGCCATCAGTGAAAGTAAGGAGGAGGAGCACGAGCAGTACTTC. This sequence encodes CAISESKEEEHEQYF.

In this sample, this clonotype turned up a few times. This chain joins TRBV12-3 or TRBV12-4 and TRBJ1-1; 9 bases map to TRBD1. The CDR3 loop spans 14 amino acids. After removal of 7 bases from V and 4 bases from J, the junction contained 7 bases not matched to a gene. CDR3 residues: CASNPRTGVTEAFF. In nucleotides, the CDR3 is TGTGCCAGCAATCCTAGGACAGGGGTCACTGAAGCTTTCTTT.

This clonotype was seen a few times. The chain joins TRBV7-9 to TRBJ2-7; no definite D call. Trimming took 0 bases from V and 3 from J, leaving 15 bases between them. This CDR3 has 16 amino acids. Germline assignment: CDR1 SEHNR and CDR2 FQNEAQ (reference sequence). This chain's CDR3 is CASSLAPGSSLYEQYF. The CDR3 nucleotides are TGTGCCAGCAGCTTAGCCCCCGGCAGCTCCCTCTACGAGCAGTACTTC.

The chain carries TRBV7-7 and TRBJ2-3; 12 nucleotides align to TRBD2. Trimming at V came to 5 bases and at J to 1 base, leaving 4 bases not matched to a gene. The CDR3 is 16 amino acids. CDR1 SSHAT and CDR2 FNYEAQ come from the germline V gene (reference sequence). CDR3 sequence (DNA): TGTGCCAGCAGCCCGAGACTAGCGGGGGGCACAGATACGCAGTATTTT. Its translation: CASSPRLAGGTDTQYF.

The genes are TRBV5-6 and TRBJ2-5; D not resolved. Germline CDR1 SGHDT, CDR2 YYEEEE. The ends were cut back, 8 bases at V and 7 bases at J, with 15 bases in the middle. CDR3 length equals 12 residues. DNA for the CDR3: TGTGCCAGAAGGACCGCCCTGGGGACCCAGTACTTC. Its protein is CARRTALGTQYF. Together with reference TRBV5-6 and TRBJ2-5, the CDR3 gives the full variable domain: DAGVTQSPTHLIKTRGQQVTLRCSPKSGHDTVSWYQQALGQGPQFIFQYYEEEERQRGNFPDRFSGHQFPNYSSELNVNALLLGDSALYLCARRTALGTQYFGPGTRLLVL.

The genes are TRBV7-9 and TRBJ1-1; D is uncertain. Trimming left V 5 bases short and J 4 bases short, with 11 bases between. Germline V gene lookup returns CDR1 SEHNR and CDR2 FQNEAQ (reference sequence). There are 13 residues in the CDR3. The CDR3 nucleotides read TGTGCCAGCAGCCCTCCGGACGTCACTGAAGCTTTCTTT. Translated, it gives CASSPPDVTEAFF.

The genes are TRBV9 and TRBJ2-7; D gene uncertain. Germline CDR1 and CDR2: SGDLS and YYNGEE. The CDR3 totals 13 residues. Trimming removed 3 bases at V and 3 bases at J, with 10 bases between. The CDR3 here is CASSAAPFYEQYF. Here the CDR3 DNA reads TGTGCCAGCAGCGCGGCCCCTTTCTACGAGCAGTACTTC.

The V and J genes are TRBV4-1 and TRBJ2-1; a possible D gene is TRBD2 (5 bases). V was pared by 0 bases and J by 2 bases, with 14 bases between. This CDR3 contains 17 residues. Germline V lookup: CDR1 MGHRA, CDR2 YSYEKL. The CDR3 DNA is TGCGCCAGCAGCCAAGATCCCCCGGGGATACCCTACAATGAGCAGTTCTTC. Translated, it gives CASSQDPPGIPYNEQFF.

In DNA form, the CDR3 reads TGTGCCAGCAGCCCACGGACTACCTACGAGCAGTACTTC. It is translated as CASSPRTTYEQYF. The rearrangement links TRBV11-3 to TRBJ2-7, with D possibly being TRBD2 (6 bases). Trimming cost V 5 bases and J 2 bases, with 10 bases left between them. Germline-derived CDR1 and CDR2 are SGHNT and YENEEA. The CDR3 has 13 amino acids. The whole variable domain, remainder taken from reference TRBV11-3 and TRBJ2-7, is EAGVVQSPRYKIIEKKQPVAFWCNPISGHNTLYWYLQNLGQGPELLIRYENEEAVDDSQLPKDRFSAERLKGVDSTLKIQPAELGDSAVYLCASSPRTTYEQYFGPGTRLTVT.

This clonotype was observed a handful of times. This chain joins TRBV6-1 and TRBJ2-7; D ambiguous. V shed 5 bases and J shed 3 bases, with 14 bases lying between them. The CDR3 is made up of 14 amino acids. Germline V gene sequence: CDR1 MNHNS, CDR2 SASEGT. CDR3 protein: CASSPSADLYEQYF. CDR3 DNA sequence: TGTGCCAGCAGTCCCTCTGCGGACCTCTACGAGCAGTACTTC.

This clonotype was seen a handful of times. This chain uses TRBV6-5 with TRBJ2-3, with a possible D match to TRBD1 (6 bases). The CDR3 spans 14 residues. The V gene lost 5 bases and the J gene lost 4 bases, with 13 bases spanning the gap. CDR1 is MNHEY and CDR2 is SVGAGI in the germline V gene. The DNA for the CDR3 is TGTGCCAGCAGTCCTACAGGGAGAGCAGATACGCAGTATTTT. Translation gives CASSPTGRADTQYF.

V and J are TRBV10-3 and TRBJ1-2; 8 bases agree with TRBD1. Germline trimming cut 4 bases from V and 7 bases from J; bases unmatched to any gene: 5. This CDR3 comprises 13 residues. Germline CDR1 reads ENHRY; CDR2 reads SYGVKD. DNA of the CDR3: TGTGCCATCAGTGGAGGCAGGGGGCTTGGCTACACCTTC. It is translated as CAISGGRGLGYTF.

The chain uses TRBV4-1 and TRBJ1-1; TRBD1 matches at 7 bases. The V segment lost 0 bases and the J segment 4 bases; nucleotides outside the gene matches: 5. CDR1 and CDR2 (germline): MGHRA, YSYEKL. CDR3 size: 15 residues. CDR3 nucleotide sequence: TGCGCCAGCAGCCAAGATCAGTCAGGGGGCACTGAAGCTTTCTTT. Its protein product is CASSQDQSGGTEAFF.